This T cell receptor (beta chain) was sequenced during a study of cytomegalovirus exposure and HLA in healthy donors. The CDR3 runs to 14 residues. The germline V gene encodes CDR1 SGHNT and CDR2 YENEEA. After removal of 1 base from V and 4 bases from J, the junction contained 2 bases not matched to a gene. It was with 60 Vbeta and 13 Jbeta primers that the PCR ran. Clones were sequenced by immunoSEQ multiplex PCR, and TCRdb holds only the in-frame ones, with some missing. Of about 43,000 clones listed, approximately 80% are singletons. The receptor was derived from a man aged 25-40 years in good health and CMV-seronegative. The sample was PBMCs. J is TRBJ2-7 and V is TRBV11-3; 9 bases are a match to TRBD2. CDR3 nucleotides: TGTGCCAGCAGCTTAGCCAGCGGGAGGTACGAGCAGTACTTC. Amino acid sequence: CASSLASGRYEQYF. The full variable domain, its missing parts supplied by reference TRBV11-3 and TRBJ2-7, is EAGVVQSPRYKIIEKKQPVAFWCNPISGHNTLYWYLQNLGQGPELLIRYENEEAVDDSQLPKDRFSAERLKGVDSTLKIQPAELGDSAVYLCASSLASGRYEQYFGPGTRLTVT.